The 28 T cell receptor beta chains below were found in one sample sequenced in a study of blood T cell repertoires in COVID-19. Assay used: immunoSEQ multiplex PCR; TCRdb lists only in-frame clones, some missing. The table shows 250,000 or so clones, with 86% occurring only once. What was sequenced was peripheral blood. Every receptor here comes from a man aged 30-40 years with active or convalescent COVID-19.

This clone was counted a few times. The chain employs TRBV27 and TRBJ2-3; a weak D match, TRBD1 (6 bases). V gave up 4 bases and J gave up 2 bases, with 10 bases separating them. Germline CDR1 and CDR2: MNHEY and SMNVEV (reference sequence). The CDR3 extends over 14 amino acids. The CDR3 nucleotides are TGTGCCAGCAGTTACCGGGACATCACAGATACGCAGTATTTT. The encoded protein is CASSYRDITDTQYF.

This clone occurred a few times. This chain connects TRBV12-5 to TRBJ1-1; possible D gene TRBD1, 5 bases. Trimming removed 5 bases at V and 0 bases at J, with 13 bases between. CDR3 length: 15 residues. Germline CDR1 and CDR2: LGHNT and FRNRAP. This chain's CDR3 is CASGLPQELNTEAFF. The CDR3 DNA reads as TGTGCTAGTGGTCTCCCACAGGAGTTGAACACTGAAGCTTTCTTT.

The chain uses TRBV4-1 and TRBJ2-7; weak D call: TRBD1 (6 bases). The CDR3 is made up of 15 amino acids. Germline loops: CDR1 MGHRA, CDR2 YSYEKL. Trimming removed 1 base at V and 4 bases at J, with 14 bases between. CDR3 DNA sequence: TGCGCCAGCAGCCAAGTACTCTCTACAGGGTACGAGCAGTACTTC. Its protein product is CASSQVLSTGYEQYF.

The CDR3 loop reads CASSASPLTGNYGYTF. In nucleotides, the CDR3 is TGTGCCAGCAGCGCCTCCCCTTTGACAGGCAACTATGGCTACACCTTC. The genes are TRBV21-1 and TRBJ1-2; the listed D gene, TRBD1, was not tested against the DNA. TRBV21-1 is assigned pseudogene status. The CDR3 covers 16 residues.

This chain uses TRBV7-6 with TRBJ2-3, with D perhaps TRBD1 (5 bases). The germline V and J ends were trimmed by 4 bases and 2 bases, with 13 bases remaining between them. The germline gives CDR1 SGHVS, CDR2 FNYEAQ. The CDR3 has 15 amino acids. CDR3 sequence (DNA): TGTGCCAGCAGCTCCGTAGCAGGGATCACAGATACGCAGTATTTT. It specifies CASSSVAGITDTQYF.

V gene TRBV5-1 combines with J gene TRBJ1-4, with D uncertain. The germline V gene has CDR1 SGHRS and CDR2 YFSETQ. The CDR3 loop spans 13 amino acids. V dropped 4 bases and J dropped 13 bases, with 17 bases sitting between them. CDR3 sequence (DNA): TGCGCCAGCAGCCAGCAGACACAGACGCCACTGTTTTTT. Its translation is CASSQQTQTPLFF.

CDR3 coding DNA: TGTGCCAGCCGACGCACGGGGTCCAACTACGAGCAGTACTTC. Its protein product is CASRRTGSNYEQYF. V usage is TRBV27 and J usage is TRBJ2-7, with a tentative D call TRBD2 (5 bases). Deletions cut 8 bases from V and 3 bases from J, with 17 bases between. Germline CDR1 and CDR2: MNHEY and SMNVEV (reference sequence). CDR3 length: 14 amino acids.

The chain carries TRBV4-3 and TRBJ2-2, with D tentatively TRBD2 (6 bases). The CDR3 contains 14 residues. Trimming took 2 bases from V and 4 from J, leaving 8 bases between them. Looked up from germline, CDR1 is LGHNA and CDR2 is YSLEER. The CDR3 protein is CASSQYGSTGELFF. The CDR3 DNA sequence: TGCGCCAGCAGCCAATACGGGAGCACCGGGGAGCTGTTTTTT.

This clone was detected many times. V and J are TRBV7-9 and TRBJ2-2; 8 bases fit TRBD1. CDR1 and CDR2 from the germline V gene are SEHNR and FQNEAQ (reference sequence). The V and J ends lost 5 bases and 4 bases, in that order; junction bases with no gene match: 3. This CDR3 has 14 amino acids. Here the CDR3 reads CASSQGQATGELFF. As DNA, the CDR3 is TGTGCCAGCAGCCAGGGACAGGCCACCGGGGAGCTGTTTTTT.

CDR3 DNA: TGCAGCGTCGCGGGTCCGGAAGGGACCCAGTACTTC. Amino acids: CSVAGPEGTQYF. The gene calls are TRBV29-1 and TRBJ2-5; D possibly corresponds to TRBD2 (5 bases). CDR3 size: 12 residues. Per germline, CDR1 SQVTM and CDR2 ANQGSEA. V lost 6 bases and J 7 bases, leaving 15 bases between the germline ends. Full variable domain (outside the CDR3, taken from reference TRBV29-1 and TRBJ2-5): SAVISQKPSRDICQRGTSLTIQCQVDSQVTMMFWYRQQPGQSLTLIATANQGSEATYESGFVIDKFPISRPNLTFSTLTVSNMSPEDSSIYLCSVAGPEGTQYFGPGTRLLVL.

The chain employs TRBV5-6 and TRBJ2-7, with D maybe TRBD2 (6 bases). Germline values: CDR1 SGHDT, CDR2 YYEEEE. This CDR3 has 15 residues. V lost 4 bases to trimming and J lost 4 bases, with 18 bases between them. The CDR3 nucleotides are TGTGCCAGCAGCCACAGGAGGGCGCTGGGTTACGAGCAGTACTTC. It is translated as CASSHRRALGYEQYF.

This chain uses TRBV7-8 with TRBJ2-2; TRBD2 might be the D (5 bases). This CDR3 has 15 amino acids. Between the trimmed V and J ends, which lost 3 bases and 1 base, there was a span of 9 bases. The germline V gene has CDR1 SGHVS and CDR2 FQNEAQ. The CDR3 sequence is CASSFRGKNTGELFF. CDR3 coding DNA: TGTGCCAGCAGCTTCCGGGGAAAGAACACCGGGGAGCTGTTTTTT.

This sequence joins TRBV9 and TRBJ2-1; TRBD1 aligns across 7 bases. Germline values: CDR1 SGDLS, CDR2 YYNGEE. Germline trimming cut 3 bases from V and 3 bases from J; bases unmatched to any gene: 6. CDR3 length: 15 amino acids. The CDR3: CASSERQGVYNEQFF. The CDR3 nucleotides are TGTGCCAGCAGCGAAAGACAGGGAGTCTACAATGAGCAGTTCTTC.

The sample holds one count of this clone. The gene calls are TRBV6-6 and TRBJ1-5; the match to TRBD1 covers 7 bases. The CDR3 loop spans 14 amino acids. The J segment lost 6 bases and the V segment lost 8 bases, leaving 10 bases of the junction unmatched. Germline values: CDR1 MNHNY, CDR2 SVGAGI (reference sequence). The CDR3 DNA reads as TGTGCCAGCGGCCCAGGGGGTGGGGGTCAGCCCCAGCATTTT. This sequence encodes CASGPGGGGQPQHF.

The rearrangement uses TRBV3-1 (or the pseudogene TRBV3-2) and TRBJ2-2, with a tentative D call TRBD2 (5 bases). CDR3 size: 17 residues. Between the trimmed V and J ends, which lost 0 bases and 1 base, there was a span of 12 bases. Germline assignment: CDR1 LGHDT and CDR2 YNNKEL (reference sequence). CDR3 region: CASSQERAARNTGELFF. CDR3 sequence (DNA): TGTGCCAGCAGCCAAGAGCGGGCCGCCCGGAACACCGGGGAGCTGTTTTTT.

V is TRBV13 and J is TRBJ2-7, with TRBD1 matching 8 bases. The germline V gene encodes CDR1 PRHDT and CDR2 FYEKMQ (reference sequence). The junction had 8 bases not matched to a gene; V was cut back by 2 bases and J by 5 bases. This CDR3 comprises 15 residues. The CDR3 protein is CASSLIGQGLHEQYF. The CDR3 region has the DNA TGTGCCAGCAGCTTAATAGGACAGGGCCTCCACGAGCAGTACTTC.

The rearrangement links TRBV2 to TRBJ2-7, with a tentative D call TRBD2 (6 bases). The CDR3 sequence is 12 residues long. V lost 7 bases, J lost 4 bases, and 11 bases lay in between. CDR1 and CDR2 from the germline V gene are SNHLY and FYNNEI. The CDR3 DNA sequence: TGTGCCAGCAAACTAGCCGAATACGAGCAGTACTTC. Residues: CASKLAEYEQYF. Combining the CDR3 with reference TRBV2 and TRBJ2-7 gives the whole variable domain EPEVTQTPSHQVTQMGQEVILRCVPISNHLYFYWYRQILGQKVEFLVSFYNNEISEKSEIFDDQFSVERPDGSNFTLKIRSTKLEDSAMYFCASKLAEYEQYFGPGTRLTVT.

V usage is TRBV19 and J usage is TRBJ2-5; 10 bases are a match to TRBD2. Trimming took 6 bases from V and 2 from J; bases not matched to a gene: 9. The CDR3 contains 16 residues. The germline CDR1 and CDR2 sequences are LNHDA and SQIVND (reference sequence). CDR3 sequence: CASRLSRAGGQETQYF. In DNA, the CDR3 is TGTGCCAGTAGATTAAGCCGAGCGGGGGGGCAAGAGACCCAGTACTTC.

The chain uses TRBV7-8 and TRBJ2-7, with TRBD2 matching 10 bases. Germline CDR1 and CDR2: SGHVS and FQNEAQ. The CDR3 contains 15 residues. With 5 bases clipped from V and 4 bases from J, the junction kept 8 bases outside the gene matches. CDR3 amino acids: CASSAERGGLYEQYF. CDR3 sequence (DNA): TGTGCCAGCAGCGCCGAGCGGGGGGGCTTGTACGAGCAGTACTTC.

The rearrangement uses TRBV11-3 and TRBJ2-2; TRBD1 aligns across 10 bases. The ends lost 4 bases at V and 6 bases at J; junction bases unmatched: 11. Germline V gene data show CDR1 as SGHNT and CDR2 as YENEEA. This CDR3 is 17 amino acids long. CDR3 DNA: TGTGCCAGCAGCTCGTATTCGGGACAGGGGCCCTCCGGGGAGCTGTTTTTT. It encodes CASSSYSGQGPSGELFF.

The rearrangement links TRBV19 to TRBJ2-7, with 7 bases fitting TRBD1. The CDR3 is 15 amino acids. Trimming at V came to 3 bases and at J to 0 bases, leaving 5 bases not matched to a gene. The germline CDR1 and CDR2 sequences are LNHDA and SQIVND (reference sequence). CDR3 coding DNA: TGTGCCAGTAGTATGGATCGACAGGGCTCCTACGAGCAGTACTTC. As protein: CASSMDRQGSYEQYF.

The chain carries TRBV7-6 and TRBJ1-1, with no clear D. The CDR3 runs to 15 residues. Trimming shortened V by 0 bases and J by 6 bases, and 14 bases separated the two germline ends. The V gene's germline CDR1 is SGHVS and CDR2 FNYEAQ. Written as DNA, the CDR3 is TGTGCCAGCAGCTTAGCCCCCCGTCCAGAGGCTGAAGCTTTCTTT. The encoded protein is CASSLAPRPEAEAFF.

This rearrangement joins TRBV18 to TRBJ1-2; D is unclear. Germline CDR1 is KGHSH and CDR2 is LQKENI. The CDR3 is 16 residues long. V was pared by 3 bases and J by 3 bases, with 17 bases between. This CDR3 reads CASSPQAYGLDYGYTF. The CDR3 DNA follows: TGTGCCAGCTCACCCCAGGCGTATGGTTTGGACTATGGCTACACCTTC.

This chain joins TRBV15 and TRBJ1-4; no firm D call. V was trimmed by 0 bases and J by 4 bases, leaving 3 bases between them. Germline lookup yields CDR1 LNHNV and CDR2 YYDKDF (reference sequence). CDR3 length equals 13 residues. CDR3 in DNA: TGTGCCACCAGCAGAGACATTAATGAAAAACTGTTTTTT. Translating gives CATSRDINEKLFF.

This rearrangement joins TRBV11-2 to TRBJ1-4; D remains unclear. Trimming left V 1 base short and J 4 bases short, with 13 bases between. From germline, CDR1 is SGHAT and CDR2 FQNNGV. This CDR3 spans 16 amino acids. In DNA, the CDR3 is TGTGCCAGCAGCTTAGTTTCCGGCAGGTTTAATGAAAAACTGTTTTTT. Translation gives CASSLVSGRFNEKLFF.

CDR3 region: CASSLPYEGADTGELFF. The CDR3 nucleotides read TGTGCCAGCAGCCTACCTTATGAGGGAGCGGACACCGGGGAGCTGTTTTTT. The chain joins TRBV7-8 to TRBJ2-2; D may be TRBD2 (5 bases). V lost 5 bases, J lost 3 bases, and 19 bases lay in between. CDR1 and CDR2 from the germline V gene are SGHVS and FQNEAQ. The CDR3 contains 17 residues.

The CDR3 sequence is CASSLDRAANTEAFF. For the CDR3, the DNA is TGTGCCAGCAGCCTCGACAGGGCGGCGAACACTGAAGCTTTCTTT. The chain joins TRBV7-2 to TRBJ1-1, with 7 positions matching TRBD1. The ends lost 5 bases at V and 1 base at J; junction bases unmatched: 7. This CDR3 has 15 amino acids. In germline, CDR1 is SGHTA, CDR2 FQGNSA.

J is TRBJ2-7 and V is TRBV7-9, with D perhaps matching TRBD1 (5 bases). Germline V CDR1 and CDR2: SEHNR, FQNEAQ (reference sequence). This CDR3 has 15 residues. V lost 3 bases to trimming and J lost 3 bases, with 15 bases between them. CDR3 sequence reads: CASSLVVGALYEQYF. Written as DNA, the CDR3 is TGTGCCAGCAGCTTGGTCGTTGGGGCTCTCTACGAGCAGTACTTC.